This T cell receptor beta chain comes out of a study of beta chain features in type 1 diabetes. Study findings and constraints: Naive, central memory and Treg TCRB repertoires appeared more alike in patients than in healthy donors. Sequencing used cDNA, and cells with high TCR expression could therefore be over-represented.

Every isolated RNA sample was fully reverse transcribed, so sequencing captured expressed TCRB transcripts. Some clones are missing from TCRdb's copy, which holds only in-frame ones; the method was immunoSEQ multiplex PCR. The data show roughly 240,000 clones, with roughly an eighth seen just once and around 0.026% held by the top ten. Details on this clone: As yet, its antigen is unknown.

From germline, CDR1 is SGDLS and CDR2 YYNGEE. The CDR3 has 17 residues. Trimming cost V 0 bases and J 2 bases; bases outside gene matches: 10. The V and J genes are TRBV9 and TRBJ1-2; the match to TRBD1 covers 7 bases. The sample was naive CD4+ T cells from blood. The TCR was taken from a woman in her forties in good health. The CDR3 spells CASSVEGWRQGNYGYTF. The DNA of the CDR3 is TGTGCCAGCAGCGTAGAGGGGTGGCGACAGGGAAACTATGGCTACACCTTC.